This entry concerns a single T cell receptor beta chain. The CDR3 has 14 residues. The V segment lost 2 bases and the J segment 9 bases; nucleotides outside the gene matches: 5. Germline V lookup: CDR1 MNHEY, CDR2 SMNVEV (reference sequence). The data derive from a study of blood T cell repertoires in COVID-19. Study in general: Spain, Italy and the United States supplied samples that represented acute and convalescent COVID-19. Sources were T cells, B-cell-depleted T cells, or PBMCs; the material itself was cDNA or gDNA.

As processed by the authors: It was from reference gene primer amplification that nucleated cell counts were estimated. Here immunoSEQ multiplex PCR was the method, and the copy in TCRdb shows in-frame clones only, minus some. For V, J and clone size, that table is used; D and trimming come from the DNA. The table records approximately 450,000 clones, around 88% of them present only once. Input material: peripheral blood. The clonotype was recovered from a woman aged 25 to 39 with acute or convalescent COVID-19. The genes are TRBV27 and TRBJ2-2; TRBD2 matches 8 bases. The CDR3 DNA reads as TGTGCCAGCAGTTTAAGCGGGGGAGGAAGGGAGCTGTTTTTT. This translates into CASSLSGGGRELFF.